This T cell receptor (beta chain) was identified during a study of blood T cell repertoires in COVID-19. Study context: T cells, B-cell-depleted T cells, or PBMCs supplied cDNA or gDNA.

The J segment lost 4 bases and the V segment lost 4 bases, leaving 4 bases of the junction unmatched. The germline V gene has CDR1 SQVTM and CDR2 ANQGSEA. The CDR3 has 13 amino acids. This table comes from immunoSEQ multiplex PCR, and its TCRdb copy is limited to in-frame clones, with some not included. The table shows a few hundred thousand clones, with approximately 90% occurring only once. This receptor was taken from a woman aged 55-75 years who had recovered from COVID-19. The genes are TRBV29-1 and TRBJ2-1; 7 nucleotides agree with TRBD1. Sequencing was carried out using PBMCs or T cells enriched from blood (not recorded which). CDR3 region: CSVGRDRYNEQFF. CDR3 sequence (DNA): TGCAGCGTTGGACGGGACAGATACAATGAGCAGTTCTTC.